These T cell receptor beta chains were read from a single sample in a study of early T cells in non-severe SARS-CoV-2 infection. TCRdb redid the calling of the 5' RACE reads with MiXCR, one entry per CDR3 protein. The sample yields about 60,000 distinct CDR3 sequences, more than 8.5% seen once. The sample taken for sequencing was whole blood. These receptors were taken from an adult who was a healthcare worker with PCR-confirmed SARS-CoV-2 infection or an uninfected control (not recorded which). The CDR3 runs from the conserved cysteine through the conserved F or W. A D gene is named only where the DNA matches it firmly. Clone size appears in some rows only: once, few, many, or a class for an expanded clone.

abundance	d_gene	v_gene	j_gene	CDR3nt	CDR3aa
few	TRBD2	TRBV6-2/TRBV6-3	TRBJ2-5	TGTGCCAGCAGTCCGGGACTAGCGGGAGGAACCTACTTC	CASSPGLAGGTYF
few	TRBD2	TRBV3-1	TRBJ2-7	TGTGCCAGCAGCCAAGAAACTAGCGGGAGCCCGCACCGCGAGCAGTACTTC	CASSQETSGSPHREQYF
few	.	TRBV20-1	TRBJ1-5	TGCAGTGCGGCCGGTTCCGGTTCAGGGGTTAATAGCAATCAGCCCCAGCATTTT	CSAAGSGSGVNSNQPQHF
many	.	TRBV7-6	TRBJ2-2	TGTGCCAGCAGCTTAAGCCCAGGGGCCACCGGGGAGCTGTTTTTT	CASSLSPGATGELFF
many	.	TRBV4-1	TRBJ2-3	TGCGCCAGCAGCCAAGTTATGTCAAAACTAACAGATACGCAGTATTTT	CASSQVMSKLTDTQYF
many	.	TRBV9	TRBJ2-1	TGTGCCAGCAGCGTAGAGATGGGAAATGAGCAGTTCTTC	CASSVEMGNEQFF
medium-sized	.	TRBV2	TRBJ2-1	TGTGCCAGCAGTGAAGCGCTTCGGTTTTACCCTGGCTCCTACAATGAGCAGTTCTTC	CASSEALRFYPGSYNEQFF
many	TRBD1	TRBV2	TRBJ1-5	TGTGCCAGCGGGACAGGGAGTTTCCAGCCCCAGCATTTT	CASGTGSFQPQHF
many	.	TRBV5-4	TRBJ2-1	TGTGCCAGCAGCCCCCCCCCGGTCAGCTCCTACAATGAGCAGTTCTTC	CASSPPPVSSYNEQFF
.	.	TRBV18	TRBJ2-3	TGTGCCAGCTCACCTTTACAGGGCTCTAGCACAGATACGCAGTATTTT	CASSPLQGSSTDTQYF
.	TRBD2	TRBV2	TRBJ2-1	TGTGCCAGCAGTGAAAGTAGCGGGAGCCACAATGAGCAGTTCTTC	CASSESSGSHNEQFF
many	TRBD1	TRBV7-3	TRBJ1-1	TGTGCCAGCAGCTCCGGGACAGGGGGCACTGAAGCTTTCTTT	CASSSGTGGTEAFF
.	.	TRBV20-1	TRBJ2-7	TGCAGTGCTAGAGGTACCTACGAGCAGTACTTC	CSARGTYEQYF
many	.	TRBV7-2	TRBJ2-2	TGTGCCAGCAGCCCAAGGAACACCGGGGAGCTGTTTTTT	CASSPRNTGELFF
many	.	TRBV29-1	TRBJ1-2	TGCAGCGTTGATACGAGTCCTAACTATGGCTACACCTTC	CSVDTSPNYGYTF
few	.	TRBV27	TRBJ2-2	TGTGCCAGCAGTTCCCAAACCGGGGAGCTGTTTTTT	CASSSQTGELFF
.	TRBD2	TRBV28	TRBJ2-1	TGTGCCAGCAGTTCTTGGACTAGCGGGAGCACAGATGAGCAGTTCTTC	CASSSWTSGSTDEQFF
few	TRBD1	TRBV5-1	TRBJ2-2	TGCGCCAGCAGCTCTCGGACAGGGGGCTATACGAACACCGGGGAGCTGTTTTTT	CASSSRTGGYTNTGELFF
few	.	TRBV27	TRBJ1-1	TGTGCCAGCAGTTTAGCAGGGTCGGCAGCTTTCTTT	CASSLAGSAAFF
.	TRBD2	TRBV5-1	TRBJ2-1	TGCGCCAGCAGCTCCTCGACCGGGACTAGCGGAAACAATGAGCAGTTCTTC	CASSSSTGTSGNNEQFF
few	.	TRBV27	TRBJ2-1	TGTGCCAGCAGTTTATCGATAGTTAATGAGCAGTTCTTC	CASSLSIVNEQFF
few	.	TRBV12-3/TRBV12-4	TRBJ1-1	TGTGCCAGCAGTTTAGCGGGGGTGAACACTGAAGCTTTCTTT	CASSLAGVNTEAFF
few	.	TRBV28	TRBJ2-4	TGTGCCAGCAGTTTAGGGAACGAGCACATTCAGTACTTC	CASSLGNEHIQYF
few	TRBD2	TRBV7-2	TRBJ2-1	TGTGCCAGCAGCTTAGGGCTACAAGGGGGCGGGAGGGCCGGAAATGAGCAGTTCTTC	CASSLGLQGGGRAGNEQFF
many	TRBD1	TRBV11-2	TRBJ2-3	TGTGCCAGCCGACCGGGACAGGGGGCGGTCCGTGCGCAGTATTTT	CASRPGQGAVRAQYF
.	.	TRBV6-2/TRBV6-3	TRBJ2-3	TGTGCCAGCAGTTTGACTCCCCCCCGGAGGTATTTT	CASSLTPPRRYF
.	TRBD1	TRBV11-2	TRBJ2-7	TGTGCCAGCAGCCGCGGACAGGGTTGGTCCTACGAGCAGTACTTC	CASSRGQGWSYEQYF
many	.	TRBV10-3	TRBJ1-1	TGTGCCATCATCAGACAGCTGAACACTGAAGCTTTCTTT	CAIIRQLNTEAFF
few	.	TRBV11-2	TRBJ2-2	TGTGCCAGCAGCTTAGAAGGCAGCACCGGGGAGCTGTTTTTT	CASSLEGSTGELFF
.	.	TRBV6-1	TRBJ1-6	TGTGCCAGCAGTGAACCCCGACAGTATAATTCACCCCTCCACTTT	CASSEPRQYNSPLHF
few	.	TRBV29-1	TRBJ2-7	TGCAGCGTTGAGAGGAGGGACGAGCAGTACTTC	CSVERRDEQYF
few	TRBD2	TRBV6-2/TRBV6-3	TRBJ2-5	TGTGCCAGCTGGTCTAGCGGGAGCAGTGAGACCCAGTACTTC	CASWSSGSSETQYF
many	.	TRBV29-1	TRBJ2-5	TGCAGCGTTGCACCTCCTCAGACCCAGTACTTC	CSVAPPQTQYF
many	.	TRBV11-2	TRBJ2-3	TGTGCCAGCAGCTTATTCGGGGGACTTGCCAGGAACACAGATACGCAGTATTTT	CASSLFGGLARNTDTQYF
many	TRBD1	TRBV7-6	TRBJ2-2	TGTGCCAGCAGCCCCGCCATTGGACAGGGGAGCTACGCGAACACCGGGGAGCTGTTTTTT	CASSPAIGQGSYANTGELFF
.	.	TRBV6-5	TRBJ1-6	TGTACCAGCAGTTACGGGGGGCTGCATAATTCACCCCTCCACTTT	CTSSYGGLHNSPLHF
many	TRBD1	TRBV10-3	TRBJ2-7	TGTGCCATCAGGGGGACAGGTGGAGGGTACGAGCAGTACTTC	CAIRGTGGGYEQYF
many	TRBD1	TRBV5-1	TRBJ2-7	TGCGCCAGCAGCTTGGAGGGGACAGGGTACGAGCAGTACTTC	CASSLEGTGYEQYF
many	.	TRBV12-3/TRBV12-4	TRBJ2-1	TGTGCCAGCAGCCTACGACGGTACAATGAGCAGTTCTTC	CASSLRRYNEQFF
many	TRBD1	TRBV6-1	TRBJ1-6	TGTGCCAGCAGTGAAGACGGCGACAGGGGGCTCACTTTT	CASSEDGDRGLTF
few	TRBD1	TRBV12-3/TRBV12-4	TRBJ2-7	TGTGCCAGCAGTTTAAGTGGGACAGCAAGCTACGAGCAGTACTTC	CASSLSGTASYEQYF
many	.	TRBV30	TRBJ1-6	TGTGCCTGGATCCCCCGGGCTGGACAGCGAAATTCACCCCTCCACTTT	CAWIPRAGQRNSPLHF
many	.	TRBV20-1	TRBJ2-1	TGCAGTGCTAGAGATACAAGGCAGTCCTACAATGAGCAGTTCTTC	CSARDTRQSYNEQFF
many	TRBD2	TRBV25-1	TRBJ2-7	TGTGCCAGCAGTCCACCCCACTTAGCGGGCTACGAGCAGTACTTC	CASSPPHLAGYEQYF
.	.	TRBV12-3/TRBV12-4	TRBJ2-3	TGTGCCAGCAGGACACAAGATACGCAGTATTTT	CASRTQDTQYF
many	TRBD2	TRBV3-1	TRBJ2-1	TGTGCCAGCAGCCAACCACTAGCGGTCTCCTACAATGAGCAGTTCTTC	CASSQPLAVSYNEQFF
many	.	TRBV28	TRBJ2-7	TGTGCCGGAGGGGAACGCAACGAGCAGTACTTC	CAGGERNEQYF
.	TRBD1	TRBV7-3	TRBJ2-3	TGTGCCAGCAGCTTAGGAGACAGGGGACGAACAGATACGCAGTATTTT	CASSLGDRGRTDTQYF
many	.	TRBV9	TRBJ2-2	TGTGCCAGCAGCGTAGTTGGGGATATCACCGGGGAGCTGTTTTTT	CASSVVGDITGELFF
many	.	TRBV2	TRBJ1-3	TGTGCCAGCAGCATGCTAGGGGTCGGAAACACCATATATTTT	CASSMLGVGNTIYF
.	TRBD1	TRBV7-9	TRBJ1-1	TGTGCCAGCAGTGAGGACAGGGATACTGAAGCTTTCTTT	CASSEDRDTEAFF